This T cell receptor (beta chain) was recovered during a study of blood T cell repertoires in COVID-19. Study-wide background: From T cells, B-cell-depleted T cells, or PBMCs came the material, which was cDNA or gDNA.

Profiled with immunoSEQ multiplex PCR; TCRdb holds only in-frame clones, not every one. Of 100,000 to 150,000 clones in the sample, more than 60% were seen once. Trimming removed 0 bases from V and 0 bases from J; junction bases left unmatched: 2. This CDR3 comprises 16 residues. Looked up from germline, CDR1 is SGHRS and CDR2 is YFSETQ. Sequenced: peripheral blood. J is TRBJ2-2 and V is TRBV5-1, with 7 bases aligning to TRBD1. The clonotype comes from a man in his 70s with acute or convalescent COVID-19. Written as DNA, the CDR3 is TGCGCCAGCAGCTTGGTAGGACAGGCGAACACCGGGGAGCTGTTTTTT. The encoded protein is CASSLVGQANTGELFF. The full variable domain, with the rest looked up from reference TRBV5-1 and TRBJ2-2, is KAGVTQTPRYLIKTRGQQVTLSCSPISGHRSVSWYQQTPGQGLQFLFEYFSETQRNKGNFPGRFSGRQFSNSRSEMNVSTLELGDSALYLCASSLVGQANTGELFFGEGSRLTVL.